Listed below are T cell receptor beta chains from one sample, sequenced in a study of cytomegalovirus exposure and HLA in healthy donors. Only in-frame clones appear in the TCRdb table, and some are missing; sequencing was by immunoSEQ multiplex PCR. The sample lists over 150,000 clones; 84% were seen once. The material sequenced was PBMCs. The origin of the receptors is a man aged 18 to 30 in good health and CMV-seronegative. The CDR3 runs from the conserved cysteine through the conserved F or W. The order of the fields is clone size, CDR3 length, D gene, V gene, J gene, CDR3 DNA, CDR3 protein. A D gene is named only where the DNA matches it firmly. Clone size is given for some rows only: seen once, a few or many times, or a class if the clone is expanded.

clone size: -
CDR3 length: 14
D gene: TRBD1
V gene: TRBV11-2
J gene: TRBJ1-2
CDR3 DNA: TGTGCCAGCAGCCGGGGACAGTTAAACTATGGCTACACCTTC
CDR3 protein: CASSRGQLNYGYTF

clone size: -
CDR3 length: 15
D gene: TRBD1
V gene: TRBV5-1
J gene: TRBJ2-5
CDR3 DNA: TGCGCCAGCAGCTTGCAGGACAGGGTAGGAGAGACCCAGTACTTC
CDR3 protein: CASSLQDRVGETQYF

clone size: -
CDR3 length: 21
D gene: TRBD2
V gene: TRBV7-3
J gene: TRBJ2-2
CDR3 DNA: TGTGCCAGCAGCTCCGCAGGGGGATCCCAGCGGGAGGGCCGAAGCACCGGGGAGCTGTTTTTT
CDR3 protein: CASSSAGGSQREGRSTGELFF

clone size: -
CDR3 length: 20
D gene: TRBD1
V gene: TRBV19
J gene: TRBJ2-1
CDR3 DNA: TGTGCCAGTAGTAGCCCCGGGACAGGGGGCTATGAGGGATCCTACAATGAGCAGTTCTTC
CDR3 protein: CASSSPGTGGYEGSYNEQFF

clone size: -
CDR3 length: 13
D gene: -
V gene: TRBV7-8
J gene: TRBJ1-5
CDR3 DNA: TGTGCCAGCAGCGTCGATCCTTCGGAGCCCCAGCATTTT
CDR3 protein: CASSVDPSEPQHF

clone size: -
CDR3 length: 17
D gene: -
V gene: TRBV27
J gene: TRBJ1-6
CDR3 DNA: TGTGCCAGCAGTTTATCGGCCAGTCGCTCCTATAATTCACCCCTCCACTTT
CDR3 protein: CASSLSASRSYNSPLHF

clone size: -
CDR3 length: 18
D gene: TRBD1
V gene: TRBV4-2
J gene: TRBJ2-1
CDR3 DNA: TGTGCCAGCAGCCAAAAGGGACAGGGACGAGTCCCCGGTGGTGAGCAGTTCTTC
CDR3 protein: CASSQKGQGRVPGGEQFF

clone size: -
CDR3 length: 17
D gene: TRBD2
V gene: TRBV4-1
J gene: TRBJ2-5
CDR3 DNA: TGCGCCAGCAGCCCTGGACTAGCGGGGGGGTACCAAGAGACCCAGTACTTC
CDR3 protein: CASSPGLAGGYQETQYF

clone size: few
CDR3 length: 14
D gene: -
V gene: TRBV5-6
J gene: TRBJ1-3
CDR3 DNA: TGTGCCAGCAGCTTGAAACAGGCTGGAAACACCATATATTTT
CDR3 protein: CASSLKQAGNTIYF

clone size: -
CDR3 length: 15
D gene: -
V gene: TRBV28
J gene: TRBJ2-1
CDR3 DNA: TGTGCCAGCAGTTTAGGGACTGCACGCTACAATGAGCAGTTCTTC
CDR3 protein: CASSLGTARYNEQFF

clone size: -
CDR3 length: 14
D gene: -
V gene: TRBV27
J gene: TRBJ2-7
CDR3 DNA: TGTGCCAGCAGTCTCCGGGACAACTCCTACGAGCAGTACTTC
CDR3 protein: CASSLRDNSYEQYF

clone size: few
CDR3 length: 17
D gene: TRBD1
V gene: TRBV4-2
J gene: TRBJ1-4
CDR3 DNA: TGTGCCAGCAGCCAAGGTCAAGGGACAGGGGGAGGGGAAAAACTGTTTTTT
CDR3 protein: CASSQGQGTGGGEKLFF

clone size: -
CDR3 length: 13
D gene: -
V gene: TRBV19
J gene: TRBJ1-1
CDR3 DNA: TGTGCCAGTAGTATCGGGGGGGCCGCTGAAGCTTTCTTT
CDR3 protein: CASSIGGAAEAFF

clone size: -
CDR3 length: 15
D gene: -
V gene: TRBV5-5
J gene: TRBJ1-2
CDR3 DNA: TGTGCCAGCAGCTCATTGGTCGGGGAAAACTATGGCTACACCTTC
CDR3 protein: CASSSLVGENYGYTF

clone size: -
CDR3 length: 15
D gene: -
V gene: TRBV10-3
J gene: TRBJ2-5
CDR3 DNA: TGTGCCATCAGCTCCTCCGGAGCGGCTCAAGAGACCCAGTACTTC
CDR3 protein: CAISSSGAAQETQYF

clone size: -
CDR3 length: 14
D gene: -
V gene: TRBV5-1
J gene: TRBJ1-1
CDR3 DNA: TGCGCCAGCAGCTTGGAGTGGGCGAACACTGAAGCTTTCTTT
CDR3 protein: CASSLEWANTEAFF

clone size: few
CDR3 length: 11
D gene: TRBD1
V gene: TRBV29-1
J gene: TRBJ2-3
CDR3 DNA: TGCAGCGTTTACAGGGGGCATACGCAGTATTTT
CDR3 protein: CSVYRGHTQYF

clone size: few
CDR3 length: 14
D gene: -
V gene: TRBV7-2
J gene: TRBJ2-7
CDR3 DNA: TGTGCCAGCAGCTTAGATGGAGGGTCCTACGAGCAGTACTTC
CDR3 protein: CASSLDGGSYEQYF

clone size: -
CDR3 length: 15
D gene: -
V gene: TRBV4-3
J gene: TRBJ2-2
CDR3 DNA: TGCGCCAGCAGCCAAGAGGGCCTCGTTGGCGGGGAGCTGTTTTTT
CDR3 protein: CASSQEGLVGGELFF

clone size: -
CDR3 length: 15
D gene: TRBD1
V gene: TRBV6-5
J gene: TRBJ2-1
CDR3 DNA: TGTGCCAGCAGTAATACGGGACAGGGCTACAATGAGCAGTTCTTC
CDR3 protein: CASSNTGQGYNEQFF

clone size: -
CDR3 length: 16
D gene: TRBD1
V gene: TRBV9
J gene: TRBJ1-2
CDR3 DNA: TGTGCCAGCAGTATCGGGACAGTGCATTCATCCGATGGCTACACCTTC
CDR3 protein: CASSIGTVHSSDGYTF

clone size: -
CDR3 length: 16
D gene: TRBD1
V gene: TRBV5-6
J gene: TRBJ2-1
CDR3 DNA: TGTGCCAGCAGCTTGTTTAGGGGACAGGGGTTCAATGAGCAGTTCTTC
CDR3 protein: CASSLFRGQGFNEQFF

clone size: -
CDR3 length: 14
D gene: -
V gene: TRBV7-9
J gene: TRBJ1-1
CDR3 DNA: TGTGCCAGCAGCCCCCAAATCGGGTCCACTGAAGCTTTCTTT
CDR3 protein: CASSPQIGSTEAFF

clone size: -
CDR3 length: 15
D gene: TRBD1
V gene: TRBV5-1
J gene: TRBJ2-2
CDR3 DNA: TGCGCCAGCAGCTCCCAGGACAGGGAGAACGGGGAGCTGTTTTTT
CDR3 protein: CASSSQDRENGELFF

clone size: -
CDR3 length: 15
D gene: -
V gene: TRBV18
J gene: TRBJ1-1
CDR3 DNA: TGTGCCAGCTCACCAATGGTCGGACAGCCCACTGAAGCTTTCTTT
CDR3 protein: CASSPMVGQPTEAFF

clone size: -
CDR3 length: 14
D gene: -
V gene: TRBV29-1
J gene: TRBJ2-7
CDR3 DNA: TGCAGCGTAGTGCCAGGGTCACCCTCCTACGAGCAGTACTTC
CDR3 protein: CSVVPGSPSYEQYF

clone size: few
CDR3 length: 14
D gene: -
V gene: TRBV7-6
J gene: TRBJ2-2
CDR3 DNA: TGTGCCAGCAGTCACTTTGTCGAGGGAGGGGAGCTGTTTTTT
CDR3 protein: CASSHFVEGGELFF

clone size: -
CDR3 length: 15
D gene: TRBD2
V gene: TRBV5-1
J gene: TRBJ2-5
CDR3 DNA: TGCGCCAGCAGCTTGAATAGCGGGATACAAGAGACCCAGTACTTC
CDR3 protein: CASSLNSGIQETQYF

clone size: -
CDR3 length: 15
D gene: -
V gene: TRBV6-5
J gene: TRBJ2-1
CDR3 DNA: TGTGCCAGCAGTTACTCTCTCAGCCGGGGCAATGAGCAGTTCTTC
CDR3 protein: CASSYSLSRGNEQFF

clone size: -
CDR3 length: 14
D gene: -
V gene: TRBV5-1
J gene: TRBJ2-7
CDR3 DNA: TGCGCCAGCAGCTTGTATCGGGGGGCGGGCGAGCAGTACTTC
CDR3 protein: CASSLYRGAGEQYF

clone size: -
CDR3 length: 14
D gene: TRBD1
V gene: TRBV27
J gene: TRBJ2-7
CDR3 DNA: TGTGCCAGCAGTGGGACAGCGCGCTACTACGAGCAGTACTTC
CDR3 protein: CASSGTARYYEQYF

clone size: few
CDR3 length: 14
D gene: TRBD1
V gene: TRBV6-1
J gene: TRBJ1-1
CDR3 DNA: TGTGCCAGCAACCTGGACAGGGTGGGCACTGAAGCTTTCTTT
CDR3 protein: CASNLDRVGTEAFF

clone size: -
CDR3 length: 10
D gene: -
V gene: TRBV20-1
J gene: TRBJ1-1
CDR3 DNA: TGCAGTGCTCGGGATTTTGAAGCTTTCTTT
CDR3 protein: CSARDFEAFF

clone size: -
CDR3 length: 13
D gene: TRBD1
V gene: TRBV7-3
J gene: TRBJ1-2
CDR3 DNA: TGTGCCAGCAGCCCCTTTGGGACAGATGGCTACACCTTC
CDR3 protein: CASSPFGTDGYTF

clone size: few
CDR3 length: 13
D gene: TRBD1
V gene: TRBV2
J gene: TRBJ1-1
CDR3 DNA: TGTGCCAGCAAGGACAGGGGGCTCACTGAAGCTTTCTTT
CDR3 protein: CASKDRGLTEAFF

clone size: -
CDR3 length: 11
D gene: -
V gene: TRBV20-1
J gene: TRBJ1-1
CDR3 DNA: TGCAGTGCCCCCCGCGACACTGAAGCTTTCTTT
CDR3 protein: CSAPRDTEAFF

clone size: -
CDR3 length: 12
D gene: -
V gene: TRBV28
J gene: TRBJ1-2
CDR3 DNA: TGTGCCAGCACATCACAGGGTTTTGGCTACACCTTC
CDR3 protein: CASTSQGFGYTF

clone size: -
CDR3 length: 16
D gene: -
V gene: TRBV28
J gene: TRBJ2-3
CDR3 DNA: TGTGCCAGCAGTCCCGGCAACGAGGCTAGCACAGATACGCAGTATTTT
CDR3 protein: CASSPGNEASTDTQYF